These T cell receptor beta chains were read from a single sample in a study of CD8 T cells in ankylosing spondylitis. Each CDR3 protein is one row after TCRdb ran MiXCR on the 5' RACE reads. The repertoire consists of about 310,000 distinct CDR3 sequences, with roughly 20% occurring once and the leading ten covering roughly 4%. Sequences were obtained from blood, either unsorted or a sorted T cell fraction (not recorded which). The receptors derive from a female donor with ankylosing spondylitis or in good health (not recorded which). CDR3s include the opening cysteine and the closing phenylalanine or tryptophan. A D gene is named only where the DNA matches it firmly. The size entry is marked missing in some rows and otherwise reads once, few, many or a size class.

D	V	size	J	DNA	CDR3
TRBD2	TRBV23-1	-	TRBJ2-3	TGCGCCCCGGGACTAGCGGGAGACGCAGATACGCAGTATTTT	CAPGLAGDADTQYF
-	TRBV7-6	few	TRBJ2-7	TGTGCCAGCAGCTTATATCTAGGGGAGCAGTACTTC	CASSLYLGEQYF
-	TRBV6-1	-	TRBJ1-1	TGTGCCAGCAGACACGCCCGGGCAGATATGAACACTGAAGCTTTCTTT	CASRHARADMNTEAFF
-	TRBV18	-	TRBJ2-3	TGTGCCAGCTCCCTCCCCGGGGGGACAAAAGATACGCAGTATTTT	CASSLPGGTKDTQYF
-	TRBV25-1	many	TRBJ1-5	TGTGCCAGCACCCGAAATAGGGACGGCAGCAATCAGCCCCAGCATTTT	CASTRNRDGSNQPQHF
-	TRBV12-3/TRBV12-4	-	TRBJ1-5	TGTGCCAGCAGACGGACTTCGACAGGCATAGGCAATCAGCCCCAGCATTTT	CASRRTSTGIGNQPQHF
TRBD2	TRBV20-1	many	TRBJ2-1	TGCAGTGCTAGTGGCCCCGCTAGCGGGAGTCGGTACAATGAGCAGTTCTTC	CSASGPASGSRYNEQFF
TRBD1	TRBV20-1	-	TRBJ2-7	TGCAGTGCTCAGAGGACAGGTCGGTGGGAGCAGTACTTC	CSAQRTGRWEQYF
TRBD2	TRBV6-1	few	TRBJ2-1	TGTGCCAGCAGCCGTAGCGGGAGGAGTGAGCAGTTCTTC	CASSRSGRSEQFF
-	TRBV28	-	TRBJ2-1	TGTGCCAGCGGACGGGGAGGTTTAAACTACAATGAGCAGTTCTTC	CASGRGGLNYNEQFF
-	TRBV7-2	-	TRBJ2-1	TGTGCCAGCAGCAATGACGGGAGATCCTACAATGAGCAGTTCTTC	CASSNDGRSYNEQFF
-	TRBV12-3/TRBV12-4	-	TRBJ1-2	TGTGCCAGCCGCATACGTGTTTCCGATGGCTACACCTTC	CASRIRVSDGYTF
-	TRBV7-6	-	TRBJ2-2	TGTGCCAGCAGCCCGAACCGACTGGCAGGGGAGCTGTTTTTT	CASSPNRLAGELFF
TRBD1	TRBV28	many	TRBJ1-6	TGTGCCAGCAGTTCCAGGGGGGCCTCACCCCTCCACTTT	CASSSRGASPLHF
-	TRBV20-1	-	TRBJ1-5	TGCAGTGCTAGAGATCCGGGGTACAATCAGCCCCAGCATTTT	CSARDPGYNQPQHF
-	TRBV10-3	few	TRBJ2-3	TGTGCCATCCTCAGAGGGAGCACAGATACGCAGTATTTT	CAILRGSTDTQYF
-	TRBV5-1	once	TRBJ2-4	TGCGCCAGCAGCTTGGGACGGGGTAATGGCAAAAACATTCAGTACTTC	CASSLGRGNGKNIQYF
TRBD1	TRBV28	-	TRBJ1-5	TGTGCCAGCAGCCGACAGGGGGGGTTTAATCAGCCCCAGCATTTT	CASSRQGGFNQPQHF
TRBD2	TRBV9	many	TRBJ2-5	TGTGCCAGCAGCGAACAAGGACTAGCGGGAGTGGAGACCCAGTACTTC	CASSEQGLAGVETQYF
-	TRBV7-8	-	TRBJ2-1	TGTGCCAGCAGCTTAGGACGAGTAAGATGGTCCTACAATGAGCAGTTCTTC	CASSLGRVRWSYNEQFF
TRBD2	TRBV20-1	few	TRBJ2-1	TGCGCTGGGACTAGCGGGAGTGTTGGAAGTGAGCAGTTCTTC	CAGTSGSVGSEQFF
-	TRBV3-1	few	TRBJ2-3	TGTGCCAGCAGCCAAGAAAGGTACAGCACAGATACGCAGTATTTT	CASSQERYSTDTQYF